This TCR beta chain was identified in a study of blood T cells in healthy people across ages. A second about 6 to 12 cycle PCR used barcoded and J-beta primers. TCRdb reprocessed the 5' RACE reads with MiXCR, giving one entry per CDR3 protein. The sample shows fewer than 2 million distinct CDR3 sequences, approximately 40% of them seen only once. Each donor supplied around 9.6 milliliters of peripheral blood. As regards this clonotype: As yet, its antigen is unknown.

Whole-study findings and limits: While age rose, TCR beta diversity per million T cells dropped in a roughly linear way. Diversity was higher, and naive CD4+ cells more numerous, in long-lived donors than in aged donors.

The CDR3 runs 14 residues. CDR1 and CDR2 from the germline V gene are DFQATT and SNEGSKA (reference sequence). V was pared by 3 bases and J by 4 bases, with 15 bases between. This sequence was found in a human donor in good health. Sequences were obtained from blood. The chain is built from TRBV20-1 and TRBJ1-2; no clear D. CDR3 loop: CSASRGDTAYGYTF. CDR3 nucleotides: TGCAGTGCTAGTAGAGGCGATACCGCCTATGGCTACACCTTC.